A selection of T cell receptor beta chains follows, all from one sample in a study of T cell responses to AZD1222 COVID-19 vaccine. TCRdb's copy holds only in-frame clones and misses some; the assay was immunoSEQ multiplex PCR. This sample has 150,000 to 200,000 clones, with 92% found just once. The sequences come from peripheral blood, collected on day 0 of AZD1222 vaccination. These TCRs come from an adult in good health. The CDR3 runs from the conserved cysteine through the conserved F or W. D genes are given only for firm matches. The listing skips clone size in some rows; elsewhere it reads once, few, many or a size class.

V	J	size	D	DNA	CDR3
TRBV6-4	TRBJ2-2	NA	TRBD1	TGTGCCAGCGGACAGGGATCAACCGGGGAGCTGTTTTTT	CASGQGSTGELFF
TRBV7-2	TRBJ1-5	NA	TRBD1	TGTGCCAGCAGCCTCCGACAGGGAAATCAGCCCCAGCATTTT	CASSLRQGNQPQHF
TRBV9	TRBJ1-1	NA	NA	TGTGCCAGCAGCGTAGTATACGCTGGACCTCCTGAAGCTTTCTTT	CASSVVYAGPPEAFF
TRBV18	TRBJ2-2	once	NA	TGTGCCAGCTCACCGAAGGGGGCTAGCGGCAACACCGGGGAGCTGTTTTTT	CASSPKGASGNTGELFF
TRBV7-9	TRBJ2-7	NA	NA	TGTGCCAGCAGCCCGCCGAGGGGGATCGAGCAGTACTTC	CASSPPRGIEQYF
TRBV5-4	TRBJ1-4	NA	NA	TGTGCCAGCAGCCGCAGTGCAACTAATGAAAAACTGTTTTTT	CASSRSATNEKLFF
TRBV5-4	TRBJ1-2	NA	NA	TGTGCCAGCAGCTTGAGGGGCCGGCGGGACTCTGGCTACACCTTC	CASSLRGRRDSGYTF
TRBV10-3	TRBJ1-2	NA	NA	TGTGCCATCAGCCCCTCCGGGACCTCGGTCGGCTATGGCTACACCTTC	CAISPSGTSVGYGYTF
TRBV2	TRBJ1-6	NA	NA	TGTGCCAGCAGTCCCCACGGAGGGGGCTCCTATAATTCACCCCTCCACTTT	CASSPHGGGSYNSPLHF
TRBV4-3	TRBJ2-1	once	NA	TGCGCCAGCAGCCAGGAGTACCTAGGGTCCCATAAGCAGTTCTTC	CASSQEYLGSHKQFF
TRBV6-2/TRBV6-3	TRBJ1-6	NA	TRBD1	TGTGCCAGCAGTTTCGTTGCGAGGGACAGGGCCGCTTATGCCCTCCACTTT	CASSFVARDRAAYALHF
TRBV27	TRBJ2-1	once	NA	TGTGCCAGCAGTTTATTTTCTGTCGGGAGCTCCTACAATGAGCAGTTCTTC	CASSLFSVGSSYNEQFF
TRBV29-1	TRBJ2-7	NA	TRBD2	TGCAGCGTTGCTAGCGGGAGGGCCTACGAGCAGTACTTC	CSVASGRAYEQYF
TRBV7-2	TRBJ1-3	NA	NA	TGTGCCAGCAGCCCCGTACCAAGCTCTGGAAACACCATATATTTT	CASSPVPSSGNTIYF
TRBV7-9	TRBJ2-3	once	TRBD2	TGTGCCAGCAGCCTTCGGACTAGCGGGCCTGCAGATACGCAGTATTTT	CASSLRTSGPADTQYF
TRBV11-2	TRBJ2-7	NA	NA	TGTGCCAGCAGCTTTCTCGGGTTGGGGGGAGTCTACGAGCAGTACTTC	CASSFLGLGGVYEQYF
TRBV19	TRBJ2-3	NA	NA	TGTGCCAGTAGTATTGGACAGTCCGCAGATACGCAGTATTTT	CASSIGQSADTQYF
TRBV6-5	TRBJ1-1	once	TRBD1	TGTGCCAGCAAACGACAGGGAGGGGGTGAAGCTTTCTTT	CASKRQGGGEAFF
TRBV6-5	TRBJ2-3	NA	NA	TGTGCCAGCAGTTACCCTGGCACAGATACGCAGTATTTT	CASSYPGTDTQYF
TRBV14	TRBJ1-2	NA	TRBD1	TGTGCCAGCAGCCAAAGGGGCGACAGGGGATCTGGCTACACCTTC	CASSQRGDRGSGYTF
TRBV5-1	TRBJ2-7	NA	TRBD1	TGCGCCAGCAGCTTGGATTACAGGGGTTACGAGCAGTACTTC	CASSLDYRGYEQYF
TRBV7-8	TRBJ2-1	NA	TRBD2	TGTGCCAGCAGCTTAGTACGGCTAGCGGCTCACAATGAGCAGTTCTTC	CASSLVRLAAHNEQFF
TRBV19	TRBJ1-6	NA	NA	TGTGCCAGTAGTATAGGGCGACAGCCGAATTCACCCCTCCACTTT	CASSIGRQPNSPLHF
TRBV19	TRBJ1-2	NA	TRBD1	TGTGCCAGTAGTATGGGACAGGGAGGTCATGGCTACACCTTC	CASSMGQGGHGYTF
TRBV19	TRBJ1-2	NA	TRBD1	TGTGCCAGTAGTCCTAAGTCTCAGGGGGCAACAGGCTACACCTTC	CASSPKSQGATGYTF
TRBV3-1/TRBV3-2	TRBJ1-2	NA	TRBD1	TGTGCCAGCAGCCATGTACCCCGACAGGGGCACTATGGCTACACCTTC	CASSHVPRQGHYGYTF
TRBV25-1	TRBJ1-4	NA	NA	TGTGCCAGCAGTGAGCGGGGGGTTAATGAAAAACTGTTTTTT	CASSERGVNEKLFF
TRBV3-1/TRBV3-2	TRBJ1-2	NA	NA	TGTGCCAGCAGCCAAGCAATAAGCTACACCTTC	CASSQAISYTF
TRBV27	TRBJ2-1	NA	NA	TGTGCCAGCAGTTTGGAGGGGACCTACAATGAGCAGTTCTTC	CASSLEGTYNEQFF
TRBV6-2/TRBV6-3	TRBJ1-5	NA	NA	TGTGCCAGCAGTGTTGGTGGTTCCAATCAGCCCCAGCATTTT	CASSVGGSNQPQHF
TRBV6-5	TRBJ2-1	NA	NA	TGTGCCAGCAGTTACTCGTCGGTTTTCCACAATGAGCAGTTCTTC	CASSYSSVFHNEQFF
TRBV6-5	TRBJ2-7	NA	TRBD2	TGTGCCAGCTCACGAGGGACTAGCGCCGAGCAGTACTTC	CASSRGTSAEQYF
TRBV30	TRBJ1-2	NA	NA	TGTGCCTGGACCTCGGGGGTTGGGGACTATGGCTACACCTTC	CAWTSGVGDYGYTF
TRBV7-2	TRBJ2-5	NA	TRBD1	TGTGCCAGCAGCTTAGTTTGGGACAGGGTCGAACGGCGGACCCAGTACTTC	CASSLVWDRVERRTQYF
TRBV19	TRBJ2-7	once	TRBD1	TGTGCCAGTAGTCCCGACAGGGGCTACGAGCAGTACTTC	CASSPDRGYEQYF
TRBV19	TRBJ2-3	once	NA	TGTGCCAGTAGTATCGGGACGACCGGGGGAACAGATACGCAGTATTTT	CASSIGTTGGTDTQYF
TRBV28	TRBJ1-5	NA	NA	TGTGCCAACTCACATAGCAATCAGCCCCAGCATTTT	CANSHSNQPQHF